A selection of T cell receptor beta chains follows, all from one sample in a study of blood T cells in healthy people across ages. TCRdb fed the 5' RACE reads into MiXCR, producing one record per CDR3 protein. The sample records approximately 1.5 million distinct CDR3 sequences, roughly 30% being singletons. Sequencing was performed on blood. These receptors came from a woman aged 25 to 39 in good health. Both conserved end residues are part of each CDR3. D genes are given only for firm matches. The size field is filled for only some rows; it gives once, few, many or a size class.

size | D | J | V | CDR3 | DNA
. | TRBD2 | TRBJ2-1 | TRBV10-2 | CASSARASGLYNEQFF | TGCGCCAGCAGTGCCAGGGCTAGCGGGTTATACAATGAGCAGTTCTTC
. | TRBD2 | TRBJ2-5 | TRBV7-8 | CASSPRLAGGGNKETQYF | TGTGCCAGCAGCCCTCGACTAGCGGGGGGGGGAAATAAAGAGACCCAGTACTTC
. | TRBD2 | TRBJ2-5 | TRBV20-1 | CSARDPVRTSGGARETQYF | TGCAGTGCTAGAGATCCGGTTAGAACTAGCGGGGGGGCGAGGGAGACCCAGTACTTC
. | . | TRBJ2-7 | TRBV21-1 | CASNLAGGRSYEQYF | TGTGCCAGCAATTTAGCGGGGGGCCGCTCCTACGAGCAGTACTTC
. | . | TRBJ2-3 | TRBV20-1 | CSALLPSSTDTQYF | TGCAGTGCTCTTCTCCCTTCGAGCACAGATACGCAGTATTTT
once | TRBD1 | TRBJ1-1 | TRBV5-1 | CASSEDRVDAFF | TGCGCCAGCAGCGAAGACAGGGTTGACGCTTTCTTT
. | . | TRBJ1-1 | TRBV10-3 | CAIKKDRMNTEAFF | TGTGCCATCAAGAAGGACCGAATGAACACTGAAGCTTTCTTT
few | . | TRBJ1-1 | TRBV3-1 | CASSPRTTFEAFF | TGTGCCAGCAGCCCCAGGACAACTTTTGAAGCTTTCTTT
. | TRBD1 | TRBJ2-6 | TRBV10-3 | CATRESTGTDGANVLTF | TGTGCCACCAGGGAATCGACGGGGACAGATGGGGCCAACGTCCTGACTTTC
. | TRBD2 | TRBJ2-1 | TRBV3-1 | CASSPTGRGGQVEQFF | TGTGCCAGCAGCCCCACCGGGCGGGGGGGCCAAGTTGAGCAGTTCTTC
. | TRBD1 | TRBJ2-3 | TRBV7-9 | CASSSTGTGSFDTQYF | TGTGCCAGCAGCTCCACCGGGACAGGCTCTTTCGATACGCAGTATTTT
few | . | TRBJ2-7 | TRBV13 | CASSLMDHTTYEQYF | TGTGCCAGCAGCTTAATGGACCACACGACCTACGAGCAGTACTTC
once | . | TRBJ1-4 | TRBV10-3 | CATNPTGNNEKLFF | TGTGCCACAAACCCGACAGGAAATAATGAAAAACTGTTTTTT
few | TRBD2 | TRBJ2-1 | TRBV7-7 | CASSDSRTSSYNEQFF | TGTGCCAGCAGCGATAGTAGGACTAGCTCCTACAATGAGCAGTTCTTC
. | TRBD2 | TRBJ2-7 | TRBV5-1 | CASFLGAGGRSEQYF | TGCGCCAGCTTCCTCGGCGCGGGGGGGCGGTCGGAGCAGTACTTC
. | . | TRBJ2-7 | TRBV27 | CASSLAQGGSYEQDF | TGTGCCAGCAGTTTGGCGCAGGGGGGCTCCTACGAGCAGGACTTC
. | . | TRBJ1-2 | TRBV29-1 | CSVGVQGSLDGYTF | TGCAGCGTTGGGGTCCAGGGCTCGCTAGATGGCTACACCTTC
. | TRBD1 | TRBJ1-5 | TRBV12-3/TRBV12-4 | CASRQGATNQPQHF | TGTGCCAGCAGGCAGGGGGCGACCAATCAGCCCCAGCATTTT
. | . | TRBJ2-3 | TRBV5-1 | CASSAPEGILTDTQYF | TGCGCCAGCTCGGCCCCGGAAGGGATTCTCACGGATACGCAGTATTTT
. | TRBD2 | TRBJ2-1 | TRBV7-9 | CASSQPTSGGPVGNEQFF | TGTGCCAGCAGCCAACCGACTAGCGGGGGGCCTGTTGGCAATGAGCAGTTCTTC
. | TRBD1 | TRBJ2-7 | TRBV5-1 | CASSFFLDRVDEQYF | TGCGCCAGCAGTTTCTTCCTCGACAGGGTTGACGAGCAGTACTTC
once | . | TRBJ2-5 | TRBV6-5 | CASSLTHGAETQYF | TGTGCCAGCAGTTTGACCCACGGGGCTGAGACCCAGTACTTC
. | . | TRBJ2-5 | TRBV20-1 | CSARGEDGETQYF | TGCAGTGCTAGGGGTGAGGACGGCGAGACCCAGTACTTC
. | . | TRBJ2-3 | TRBV2 | CASSGTQAGSLNTQYF | TGTGCCAGCAGTGGGACCCAGGCGGGATCGCTAAATACGCAGTATTTT
few | . | TRBJ2-7 | TRBV4-2 | CASSQVGGQTPYEQYF | TGTGCCAGCAGCCAAGTGGGTGGCCAGACACCCTACGAGCAGTACTTC
. | TRBD2 | TRBJ2-2 | TRBV6-5 | CASLGSGTGTGERFF | TGTGCCAGCCTTGGTAGCGGGACTGGAACCGGGGAGCGGTTTTTT
. | TRBD2 | TRBJ2-1 | TRBV12-3/TRBV12-4 | CASSLPLAGSSYNEQFF | TGTGCCAGCAGTTTACCCCTAGCGGGGAGCTCCTACAATGAGCAGTTCTTC
. | . | TRBJ1-2 | TRBV7-9 | CASSLTSGVANYGYTF | TGTGCCAGCAGCCTAACCTCAGGAGTTGCTAACTATGGCTACACCTTC
. | TRBD1 | TRBJ2-1 | TRBV3-1 | CASSQVDRGQANEQFF | TGTGCCAGCAGCCAAGTTGACAGGGGGCAGGCGAATGAGCAGTTCTTC
. | TRBD2 | TRBJ2-7 | TRBV12-3/TRBV12-4 | CASSRLVGGEEQYF | TGTGCCAGCAGCCGCCTAGTGGGAGGGGAGGAGCAGTACTTC
few | TRBD1 | TRBJ2-7 | TRBV6-2/TRBV6-3 | CASSYGQELLSYEQYF | TGTGCCAGCAGTTACGGACAGGAGCTACTCTCCTACGAGCAGTACTTC
few | TRBD2 | TRBJ2-1 | TRBV7-3 | CASSLVSGGAYNEQFF | TGTGCCAGCAGCCTAGTCAGCGGGGGGGCCTACAATGAGCAGTTCTTC
. | . | TRBJ1-1 | TRBV10-3 | CAIRDDEVEAFF | TGTGCCATCAGGGATGATGAAGTTGAAGCTTTCTTT
many | . | TRBJ1-2 | TRBV29-1 | CSVEGEIRGYTF | TGCAGCGTTGAAGGCGAGATAAGGGGCTACACCTTC
. | . | TRBJ1-2 | TRBV20-1 | CSARSSSVSGYTF | TGCAGTGCTAGGTCCTCCTCCGTCTCTGGCTACACCTTC
few | TRBD1 | TRBJ1-1 | TRBV3-1 | CASSQERGRAEAFF | TGTGCCAGCAGCCAAGAAAGGGGGCGGGCTGAAGCTTTCTTT
few | . | TRBJ1-4 | TRBV12-3/TRBV12-4 | CASSLDLGPTNEKLFF | TGTGCCAGCAGTTTAGATCTGGGGCCAACTAATGAAAAACTGTTTTTT
few | . | TRBJ2-1 | TRBV27 | CASRTTGSYYNEQFF | TGTGCCAGCAGAACGACAGGCTCATACTACAATGAGCAGTTCTTC